This T cell receptor (beta chain) is from a study of T cells in Graves' hyperthyroidism and ophthalmopathy. In the case of this clonotype: A read error may explain this, as a much larger clone is one base away.

The CDR3 has 14 amino acids. Trimming cost V 1 base and J 7 bases; bases outside gene matches: 2. CDR1 is SNHLY, CDR2 FYNNEI, per germline. Amplified regions were TCR beta CDR3 sequences from RNA transcripts. A set of HTBI primers served as the primers for a first-round RT-PCR of the TCR CDR3. MiXCR was run by TCRdb on the multiplex PCR reads, yielding one entry per CDR3 protein. The repertoire holds roughly 400,000 distinct CDR3 sequences, 20% to 30% seen once, with about 73% in the top ten. Stable Graves' hyperthyroidism meant no ophthalmopathy progression within 18 months. The chain couples TRBV2 to TRBJ2-1; 9 bases line up with TRBD2. Sequenced: blood. The TCR was taken from a man in his fifties with Graves' hyperthyroidism. The CDR3 DNA reads as TGTGCCAGCAGTGAAGTAACTAGCGGGAATGAGCAGTTCTTC. It encodes CASSEVTSGNEQFF.